A single sample is the source of the 30 T cell receptor beta chains below, sequenced in a study of PD-1 blockade in classical Hodgkin lymphoma. As to time point: cycle 4 day 1 (C4D1), after 6 weeks of nivolumab. Brentuximab vedotin exposure varied, and every patient relapsed after autologous stem cell transplantation. Repertoires were generated with immunoSEQ multiplex PCR, while TCRdb's copy carries only in-frame clones and drops some. The sample carries some 33,000 clones, approximately 65% recorded once. The sequencing used peripheral blood mononuclear cells (PBMCs), collected before the fourth cycle of nivolumab. The receptors stem from a human donor with classical Hodgkin lymphoma.

J is TRBJ1-2 and V is TRBV4-1; tentatively, D is TRBD1 (5 bases). V lost 3 bases and J 0 bases, leaving 14 bases between the germline ends. This CDR3 comprises 16 residues. Per the germline V gene, CDR1 is MGHRA and CDR2 is YSYEKL. CDR3 loop: CASSQGQPPSNYGYTF. CDR3 sequence (DNA): TGCGCCAGCAGCCAGGGGCAACCCCCCTCTAACTATGGCTACACCTTC.

The chain uses TRBV6-5 and TRBJ1-2; 8 bases are shared with TRBD1. CDR3 length: 15 residues. With V trimmed by 2 bases and J by 4 bases, 6 bases remained unmatched. CDR1 and CDR2 from the germline V gene are MNHEY and SVGAGI. In DNA, the CDR3 is TGTGCCAGCAGTTACAGTGGGACAGGATTCTATGGCTACACCTTC. Translated: CASSYSGTGFYGYTF.

This chain connects TRBV7-2 to TRBJ2-2; D not resolved. With 9 bases removed from V and 0 bases from J, the gap between germline ends came to 17 bases. Germline CDR1 is SGHTA and CDR2 is FQGNSA. This CDR3 is 16 amino acids long. For the CDR3, the DNA is TGTGCCAGGAAGCCCGTTTGGATCGCGAACACCGGGGAGCTGTTTTTT. Translating it yields CARKPVWIANTGELFF.

This clone has only one observation. The rearrangement uses TRBV11-2 and TRBJ2-5; 7 nucleotides align to TRBD1. Germline V gene sequence: CDR1 SGHAT, CDR2 FQNNGV. With 1 base clipped from V and 6 bases from J, the junction kept 2 bases outside the gene matches. This CDR3 has 13 residues. CDR3 amino acids: CASSLGQGKTQYF. CDR3 coding DNA: TGTGCCAGCAGCTTAGGACAGGGAAAGACCCAGTACTTC.

This clone was detected a few times. The chain combines TRBV7-9 with TRBJ2-3; 11 bases match TRBD2. The CDR3 sequence is 16 residues long. The germline V gene has CDR1 SEHNR and CDR2 FQNEAQ (reference sequence). V gave up 5 bases and J gave up 4 bases; unmatched junction bases: 8. CDR3 sequence (DNA): TGTGCCAGCAGCCCCTCACTAGCGGGAGATGCAGATACGCAGTATTTT. This encodes CASSPSLAGDADTQYF. Full variable domain (missing parts from reference TRBV7-9 and TRBJ2-3): DTGVSQNPRHKITKRGQNVTFRCDPISEHNRLYWYRQTLGQGPEFLTYFQNEAQLEKSRLLSDRFSAERPKGSFSTLEIQRTEQGDSAMYLCASSPSLAGDADTQYFGPGTRLTVL.

V usage is TRBV19 and J usage is TRBJ1-5; D may be TRBD1 (5 bases). Germline V gives CDR1 LNHDA, CDR2 SQIVND (reference sequence). Trimming took off 6 bases at V and 5 bases at J, with 11 bases between the two ends. The CDR3 is 13 amino acids. In DNA, the CDR3 is TGTGCCAGTAGGGGGGTCATCTATCAGCCCCAGCATTTT. Protein sequence: CASRGVIYQPQHF. Full variable domain (missing parts from reference TRBV19 and TRBJ1-5): DGGITQSPKYLFRKEGQNVTLSCEQNLNHDAMYWYRQDPGQGLRLIYYSQIVNDFQKGDIAEGYSVSREKKESFPLTVTSAQKNPTAFYLCASRGVIYQPQHFGDGTRLSIL.

V and J are TRBV7-6 and TRBJ2-2; D might be TRBD2 (5 bases). V lost 1 base to trimming and J lost 3 bases, with 12 bases between them. This CDR3 contains 16 residues. Germline assignment: CDR1 SGHVS and CDR2 FNYEAQ. CDR3 amino acids: CASSLGRLEDTGELFF. The DNA for the CDR3 is TGTGCCAGCAGCTTAGGACGGTTGGAGGACACCGGGGAGCTGTTTTTT.

The chain joins TRBV28 to TRBJ1-2, with D perhaps TRBD1 (5 bases). Trimming left V 7 bases short and J 2 bases short, with 11 bases between. This CDR3 comprises 13 residues. The germline CDR1 and CDR2 sequences are MDHEN and SYDVKM. CDR3 DNA: TGTGCCAGCACGGTATGGGGGAACTATGGCTACACCTTC. Its translation: CASTVWGNYGYTF.

The gene calls are TRBV4-3 and TRBJ2-5; D remains ambiguous. Looked up from germline, CDR1 is LGHNA and CDR2 is YSLEER. V was shortened by 2 bases and J by 1 base, with 8 bases between the two germline ends. This CDR3 has 14 residues. Written as DNA, the CDR3 is TGCGCCAGCAGCCAATGGTCGGTCCAAGAGACCCAGTACTTC. Amino acids: CASSQWSVQETQYF.

The table lists this clone with a few counts. This chain links TRBV18 with TRBJ1-1; D is unclear. Germline V CDR1 and CDR2: KGHSH, LQKENI. Trimming removed 6 bases from V and 4 bases from J, with 9 bases in between. The CDR3 contains 12 residues. CDR3 nucleotide sequence: TGTGCCAGCTCCCCTCTGGCCACTGAAGCTTTCTTT. Translation gives CASSPLATEAFF.

The chain links TRBV7-9 to TRBJ2-3; 11 positions agree with TRBD2. Germline lookup yields CDR1 SEHNR and CDR2 FQNEAQ (reference sequence). Trimming removed 3 bases from V and 2 bases from J; junction bases left unmatched: 7. The CDR3 totals 17 residues. The DNA of the CDR3 is TGTGCCAGCAGCTTCCCGGGACTAGCGGAAATCACAGATACGCAGTATTTT. Its translation: CASSFPGLAEITDTQYF.

The chain is built from TRBV2 and TRBJ2-6; D unclear. Trimming cost V 6 bases and J 0 bases, with 12 bases left between them. Looked up from germline, CDR1 is SNHLY and CDR2 is FYNNEI. The CDR3 extends over 16 amino acids. DNA for the CDR3: TGTGCCAGCAGGGGGATTCCCCTCTCTGGGGCCAACGTCCTGACTTTC. Translating it yields CASRGIPLSGANVLTF.

This chain uses TRBV5-1 with TRBJ2-7; 9 bases agree with TRBD1. V lost 3 bases and J lost 4; bases outside the gene matches: 2. CDR1 is SGHRS, CDR2 YFSETQ, per germline. The CDR3 is 13 residues long. The CDR3 DNA follows: TGCGCCAGCAGCTCGACAGGGGGTTACGAGCAGTACTTC. As protein: CASSSTGGYEQYF.

This clone was recorded a few times. The chain carries TRBV7-2 and TRBJ2-7; TRBD2 is a possible D gene (6 bases). Germline V lookup: CDR1 SGHTA, CDR2 FQGNSA. CDR3 length: 14 amino acids. Between the trimmed V and J ends, which lost 1 base and 5 bases, there was a span of 12 bases. The CDR3 nucleotides read TGTGCCAGCAGCTTAGTTGCGGGAAAAGACGAGCAGTACTTC. This gives the protein CASSLVAGKDEQYF.

The CDR3 loop is CASGLHSGNTIYF. The CDR3 DNA reads as TGTGCCAGTGGGTTACACTCTGGAAACACCATATATTTT. The chain is built from TRBV6-1 and TRBJ1-3, with unresolved D. The CDR3 loop spans 13 amino acids. Trimming stripped 9 bases from V and 0 bases from J, with 9 bases between. Germline CDR1 MNHNS, CDR2 SASEGT.

The V gene is TRBV5-4, the J gene TRBJ2-3; 12 bases are shared with TRBD1. The CDR3 is 15 amino acids. The V segment lost 4 bases and the J segment 4 bases; nucleotides outside the gene matches: 4. Germline CDR1 SGHNT, CDR2 YYREEE (reference sequence). The DNA for the CDR3 is TGTGCCAGCAGCCTCGGGACAGGGGGCCCAGATACGCAGTATTTT. It yields the protein CASSLGTGGPDTQYF.

CDR3 residues: CASSSTLAGGPREQFF. CDR3 sequence (DNA): TGTGCCAGCAGCTCAACCCTAGCGGGGGGGCCCCGGGAGCAGTTCTTC. V usage is TRBV7-9 and J usage is TRBJ2-1, with 12 bases that match TRBD2. CDR1 and CDR2 from the germline V gene are SEHNR and FQNEAQ (reference sequence). V gave up 4 bases and J gave up 10 bases; unmatched junction bases: 11. The CDR3 has 16 amino acids.

The J gene is TRBJ2-2, the V gene TRBV9; TRBD1 agrees at 7 bases. This CDR3 contains 16 residues. Trimming took 0 bases from V and 5 from J; bases not matched to a gene: 7. CDR1 and CDR2 (germline): SGDLS, YYNGEE. The CDR3 bases are TGTGCCAGCAGCGTAGGAGACAGGGTGGTTACCGGGGAGCTGTTTTTT. Encoded protein: CASSVGDRVVTGELFF. The variable domain in full, completed from reference TRBV9 and TRBJ2-2, reads DSGVTQTPKHLITATGQRVTLRCSPRSGDLSVYWYQQSLDQGLQFLIQYYNGEERAKGNILERFSAQQFPDLHSELNLSSLELGDSALYFCASSVGDRVVTGELFFGEGSRLTVL.

This chain links TRBV9 with TRBJ2-1, with 9 bases identical to TRBD2. Germline CDR1 SGDLS, CDR2 YYNGEE. This CDR3 is built from 17 residues. Germline trimming cut 0 bases from V and 4 bases from J; bases unmatched to any gene: 8. The CDR3 nucleotides read TGTGCCAGCAGCGTAGGATCCGGGACTAGCCTGTACAATGAGCAGTTCTTC. Its translation: CASSVGSGTSLYNEQFF.

The count of this clone is one. The chain combines TRBV7-3 with TRBJ2-2; possibly TRBD1 for D (5 bases). The CDR3 covers 14 residues. Trimming removed 5 bases at V and 7 bases at J, with 14 bases between. Looked up from germline, CDR1 is SGHTA and CDR2 is FQGTGA. DNA of the CDR3: TGTGCCAGCAGCATATACCAGGGTAACGGGGAGCTGTTTTTT. Translation: CASSIYQGNGELFF.

Comments on this clone: The sample carries other DNA sequences with the same CDR3. J is TRBJ2-7 and V is TRBV6-6; TRBD2 aligns across 9 bases. The germline gives CDR1 MNHNY, CDR2 SVGAGI (reference sequence). This CDR3 is built from 16 residues. V lost 0 bases to trimming and J lost 1 base; unmatched junction nucleotides: 4. CDR3 loop: CASSYSRLAGSYEQYF. DNA of the CDR3: TGTGCCAGCAGTTACTCACGGCTAGCGGGATCCTACGAGCAGTACTTC.

This clone was observed once. The chain is built from TRBV7-6 and TRBJ1-1, with a possible D match to TRBD1 (6 bases). The germline V and J ends were trimmed by 5 bases and 0 bases, with 13 bases remaining between them. CDR3 length: 15 residues. Germline-derived CDR1 and CDR2 are SGHVS and FNYEAQ. The CDR3 region is CASSEGGFMNTEAFF. The CDR3 coding sequence is TGTGCCAGCAGCGAAGGGGGGTTCATGAACACTGAAGCTTTCTTT.

The chain is built from TRBV7-6 and TRBJ2-5; 8 nucleotides match TRBD2. Trimming at V came to 0 bases and at J to 7 bases, leaving 7 bases not matched to a gene. The CDR3 contains 15 residues. Per the germline V gene, CDR1 is SGHVS and CDR2 is FNYEAQ. The chain's CDR3 is CASSLARGARGTQYF. The CDR3 bases are TGTGCCAGCAGCTTAGCGCGGGGGGCGCGTGGGACCCAGTACTTC. The entire variable domain, with the rest obtained from reference TRBV7-6 and TRBJ2-5, is as follows: GAGVSQSPRYKVTKRGQDVALRCDPISGHVSLYWYRQALGQGPEFLTYFNYEAQQDKSGLPNDRFSAERPEGSISTLTIQRTEQRDSAMYRCASSLARGARGTQYFGPGTRLLVL.

This clone came up once. The chain joins TRBV28 to TRBJ2-7; 7 nucleotides align to TRBD1. This CDR3 is built from 14 residues. The germline gives CDR1 MDHEN, CDR2 SYDVKM. V gave up 6 bases and J gave up 5 bases; unmatched junction bases: 10. This chain's CDR3 is CASSFRGFGNEQYF. The CDR3 region has the DNA TGTGCCAGCAGCTTCAGGGGGTTTGGAAACGAGCAGTACTTC.

The V call is TRBV28, the J call TRBJ1-5; D uncertain. CDR1 is MDHEN and CDR2 is SYDVKM in the germline V gene. Trimming stripped 5 bases from V and 7 bases from J, with 9 bases between. This CDR3 contains 12 residues. CDR3 sequence reads: CASSLDGQPQHF. The CDR3 DNA follows: TGTGCCAGCAGTCTGGACGGACAGCCCCAGCATTTT.

V and J are TRBV2 and TRBJ2-3; possibly TRBD2 for D (6 bases). The CDR3 totals 14 residues. Per the germline V gene, CDR1 is SNHLY and CDR2 is FYNNEI. V lost 10 bases and J lost 5, with 19 bases in between. The CDR3 bases are TGTGCCATCCAACTAGCCGGAGCGGTAGATACGCAGTATTTT. It yields the protein CAIQLAGAVDTQYF. The whole variable domain, filled in from reference TRBV2 and TRBJ2-3, reads EPEVTQTPSHQVTQMGQEVILRCVPISNHLYFYWYRQILGQKVEFLVSFYNNEISEKSEIFDDQFSVERPDGSNFTLKIRSTKLEDSAMYFCAIQLAGAVDTQYFGPGTRLTVL.

The chain is built from TRBV7-9 and TRBJ1-3; no reliable D call. Germline lookup yields CDR1 SEHNR and CDR2 FQNEAQ (reference sequence). The CDR3 sequence is 10 residues long. V lost 2 bases and J 7 bases, leaving 0 bases between the germline ends. The DNA for the CDR3 is TGTGCCAGCAGCTTAAACACCATATATTTT. It codes for CASSLNTIYF.

This chain links TRBV28 with TRBJ2-7; perhaps TRBD2 as D (5 bases). Per germline, CDR1 MDHEN and CDR2 SYDVKM. Trimming removed 2 bases from V and 4 bases from J, with 9 bases in between. This CDR3 contains 13 residues. The CDR3 loop reads CASSLRGYYEQYF. The CDR3 bases are TGTGCCAGCAGTTTACGCGGGTATTACGAGCAGTACTTC.

As DNA, the CDR3 is TGTGCCAGCAGCCCCCAGGCTCTTAATTCACCCCTCCACTTT. It specifies CASSPQALNSPLHF. J is TRBJ1-6 and V is TRBV5-5; no clear D. This CDR3 contains 14 residues. The V gene lost 4 bases and the J gene lost 6 bases, with 11 bases spanning the gap. Per germline, CDR1 SGHKS and CDR2 YYEKEE (reference sequence).

This chain uses TRBV5-8 with TRBJ2-7, with TRBD1 matching 7 bases. Germline V lookup: CDR1 SGHTS, CDR2 YDEGEE. This CDR3 region has 15 residues. With 4 bases clipped from V and 0 bases from J, the junction kept 7 bases outside the gene matches. The CDR3 DNA follows: TGTGCCAGCAGCCTCCGACAGGGAAACTCCTACGAGCAGTACTTC. Translated, it gives CASSLRQGNSYEQYF.